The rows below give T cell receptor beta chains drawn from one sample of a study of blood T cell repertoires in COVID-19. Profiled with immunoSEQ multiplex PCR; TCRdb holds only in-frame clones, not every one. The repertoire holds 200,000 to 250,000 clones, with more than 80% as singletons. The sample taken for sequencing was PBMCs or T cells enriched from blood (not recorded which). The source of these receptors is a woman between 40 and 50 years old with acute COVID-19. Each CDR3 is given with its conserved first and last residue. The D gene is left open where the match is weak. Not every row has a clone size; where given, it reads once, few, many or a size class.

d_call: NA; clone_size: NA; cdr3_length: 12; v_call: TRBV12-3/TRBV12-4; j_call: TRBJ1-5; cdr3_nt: TGTGCCAGCAGTTTTAGTAATCAGCCCCAGCATTTT; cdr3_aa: CASSFSNQPQHF
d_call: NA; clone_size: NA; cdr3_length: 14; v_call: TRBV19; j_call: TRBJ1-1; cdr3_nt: TGTGCCAGTAGTATCGACAGACTGAACACTGAAGCTTTCTTT; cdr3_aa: CASSIDRLNTEAFF
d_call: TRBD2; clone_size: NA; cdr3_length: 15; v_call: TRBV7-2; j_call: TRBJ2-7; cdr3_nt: TGTGCCAGCAGCCTGCTTGCGGGGGGAGCCTACGAGCAGTACTTC; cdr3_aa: CASSLLAGGAYEQYF
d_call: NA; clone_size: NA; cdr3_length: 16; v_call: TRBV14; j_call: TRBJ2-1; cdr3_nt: TGTGCCAGCAGCCAAGCTCTGGTAGACTTTTACAATGAGCAGTTCTTC; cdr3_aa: CASSQALVDFYNEQFF
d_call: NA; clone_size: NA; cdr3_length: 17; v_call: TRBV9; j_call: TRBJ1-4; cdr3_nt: TGTGCCAGCAGCGGACCATTAAAAGGAGCCACTAATGAAAAACTGTTTTTT; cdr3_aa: CASSGPLKGATNEKLFF
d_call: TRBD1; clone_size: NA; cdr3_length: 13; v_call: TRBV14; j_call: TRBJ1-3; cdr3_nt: TGTGCCAGCAGAGACAGGGGGGGTGACACCATATATTTT; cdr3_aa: CASRDRGGDTIYF
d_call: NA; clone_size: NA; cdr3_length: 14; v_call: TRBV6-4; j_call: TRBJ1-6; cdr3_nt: TGTGCCAGCAGTGACAGACAGAATAATTCACCCCTCCACTTT; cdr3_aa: CASSDRQNNSPLHF
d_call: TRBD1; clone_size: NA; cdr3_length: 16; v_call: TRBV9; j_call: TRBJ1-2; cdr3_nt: TGTGCCAGCAGCGTAGAGATTGGGACAGGGGACCATGGCTACACCTTC; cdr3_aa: CASSVEIGTGDHGYTF
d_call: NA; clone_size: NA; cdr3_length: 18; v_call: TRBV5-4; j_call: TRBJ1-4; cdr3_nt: TGTGCCAGCAGCGCCCAAGGGTGGGGGGGTAGTACTAATGAAAAACTGTTTTTT; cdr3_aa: CASSAQGWGGSTNEKLFF
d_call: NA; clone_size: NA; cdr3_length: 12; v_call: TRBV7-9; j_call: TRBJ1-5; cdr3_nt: TGTGCCAGCAGCTTAGCCAGTCAGCCCCAGCATTTT; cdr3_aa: CASSLASQPQHF
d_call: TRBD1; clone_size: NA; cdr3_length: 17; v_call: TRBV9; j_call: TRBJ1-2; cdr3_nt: TGTGCCAGCAGCGACCAAATCCGGGACAGTATTAACTATGGCTACACCTTC; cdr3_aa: CASSDQIRDSINYGYTF
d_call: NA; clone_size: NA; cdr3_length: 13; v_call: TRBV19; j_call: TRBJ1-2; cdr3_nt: TGTGCCAGTAGTATAGCTGGGACATATGGCTACACCTTC; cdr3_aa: CASSIAGTYGYTF
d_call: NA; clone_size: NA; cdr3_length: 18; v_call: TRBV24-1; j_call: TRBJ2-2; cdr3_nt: TGTGCCACCAGTGAGGCCCCTGGACAGTTCGCGAACACCGGGGAGCTGTTTTTT; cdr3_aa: CATSEAPGQFANTGELFF
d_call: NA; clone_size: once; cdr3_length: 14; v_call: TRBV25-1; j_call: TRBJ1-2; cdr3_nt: TGTGCCAGCAGTGTGCGGGACCCGGACGGTGGCTACACCTTC; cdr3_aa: CASSVRDPDGGYTF
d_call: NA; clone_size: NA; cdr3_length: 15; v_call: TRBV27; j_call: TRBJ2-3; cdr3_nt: TGTGCCAGCAAAAAACTACCCACTAGCACAGATACGCAGTATTTT; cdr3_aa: CASKKLPTSTDTQYF
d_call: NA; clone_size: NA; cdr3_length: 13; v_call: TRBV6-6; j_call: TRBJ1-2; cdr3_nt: TGTGCCAGCAGTTACGGTGGCGGCTATGGCTACACCTTC; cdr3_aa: CASSYGGGYGYTF
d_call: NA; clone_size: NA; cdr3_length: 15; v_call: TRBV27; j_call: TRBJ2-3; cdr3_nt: TGTGCCAGCAGTTTTTTGCGGGCGAGCACAGATACGCAGTATTTT; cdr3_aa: CASSFLRASTDTQYF
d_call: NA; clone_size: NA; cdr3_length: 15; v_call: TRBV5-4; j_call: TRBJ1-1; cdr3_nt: TGTGCCAGCAGCCTGCAGGCCTGGGAGTTCACTGAAGCTTTCTTT; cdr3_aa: CASSLQAWEFTEAFF
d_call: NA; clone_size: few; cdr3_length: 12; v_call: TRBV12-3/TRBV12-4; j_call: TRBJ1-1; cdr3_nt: TGTGCCAGCAGGGGAGTAGCCCGGTGGGTTTTCTTT; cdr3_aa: CASRGVARWVFF
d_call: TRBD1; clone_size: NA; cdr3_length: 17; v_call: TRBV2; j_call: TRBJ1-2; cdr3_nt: TGTGCCAGCAGGGGCTCCGGGACAGGATGGTTCATATTTGGCTACACCTTC; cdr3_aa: CASRGSGTGWFIFGYTF
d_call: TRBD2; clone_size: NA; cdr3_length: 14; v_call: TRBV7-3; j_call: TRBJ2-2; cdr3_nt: TGTGCCAGCAGCCCGGGACTAAACACCGGGGAGCTGTTTTTT; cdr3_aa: CASSPGLNTGELFF
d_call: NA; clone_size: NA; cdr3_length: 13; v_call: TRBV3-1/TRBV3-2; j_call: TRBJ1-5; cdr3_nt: TGTGCCAGCAGCCAAGACAGGGGCCAGCCCCAGCATTTT; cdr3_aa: CASSQDRGQPQHF
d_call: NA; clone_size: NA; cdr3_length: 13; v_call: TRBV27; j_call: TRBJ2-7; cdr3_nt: TGTGCCAGCCTAAAGGCGGCCTCCTACGAGCAGTACTTC; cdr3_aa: CASLKAASYEQYF
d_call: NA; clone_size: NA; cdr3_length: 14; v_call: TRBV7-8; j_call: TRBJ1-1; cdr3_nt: TGTGCCAGCAAATCAGGGTGGTCGGCGGCTGAAGCTTTCTTT; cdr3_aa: CASKSGWSAAEAFF
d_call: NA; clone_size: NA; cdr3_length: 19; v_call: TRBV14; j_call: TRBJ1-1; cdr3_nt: TGTGCCAGCAGCCAAGACGCCCACCGTCAGACAGGTATGAACACTGAAGCTTTCTTT; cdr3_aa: CASSQDAHRQTGMNTEAFF
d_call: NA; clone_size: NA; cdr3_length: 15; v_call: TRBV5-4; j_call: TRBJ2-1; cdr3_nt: TGTGCCAGCAGCTTTTCAGTGACTTCTGACAATGAGCAGTTCTTC; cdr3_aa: CASSFSVTSDNEQFF
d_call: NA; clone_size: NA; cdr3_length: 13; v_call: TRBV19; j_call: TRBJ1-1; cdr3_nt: TGTGCCAGTAGTATTAAGCAGGGGCTGGAAGCTTTCTTT; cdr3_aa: CASSIKQGLEAFF
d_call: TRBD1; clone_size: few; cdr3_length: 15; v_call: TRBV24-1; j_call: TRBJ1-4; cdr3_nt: TGTGCCACCAGTGATAGACAGGGGACTAATGAAAAACTGTTTTTT; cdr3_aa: CATSDRQGTNEKLFF
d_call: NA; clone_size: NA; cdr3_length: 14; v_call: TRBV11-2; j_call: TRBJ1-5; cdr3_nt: TGTGCCAGCAGCTTAGATTGGGGGGGCCAGCCCCAGCATTTT; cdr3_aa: CASSLDWGGQPQHF
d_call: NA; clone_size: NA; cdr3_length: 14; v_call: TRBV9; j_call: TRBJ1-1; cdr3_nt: TGTGCCAGCAGCCCCCAGACTAGAGAGGCTGAAGCTTTCTTT; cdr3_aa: CASSPQTREAEAFF
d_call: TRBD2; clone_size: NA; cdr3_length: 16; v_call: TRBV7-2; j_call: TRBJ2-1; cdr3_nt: TGTGCCAGCAGCTTAGCGCAGGGCCTAGCGGGGAGAGAGCAGTTCTTC; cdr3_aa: CASSLAQGLAGREQFF
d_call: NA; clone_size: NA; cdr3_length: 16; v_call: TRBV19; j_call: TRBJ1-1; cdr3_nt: TGTGCCAGTGCTCACCCCTGGGACTCATCGAACACTGAAGCTTTCTTT; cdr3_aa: CASAHPWDSSNTEAFF
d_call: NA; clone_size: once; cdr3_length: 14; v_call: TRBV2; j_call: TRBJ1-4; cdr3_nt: TGTGCCAGCAGTGGGGGGCAGCTTAATGAAAAACTGTTTTTT; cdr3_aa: CASSGGQLNEKLFF
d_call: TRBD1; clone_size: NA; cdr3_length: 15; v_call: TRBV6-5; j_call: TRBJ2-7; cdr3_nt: TGTGCCAGCAGCCCCCTGGACAGGGGGACAGGAGAGCAGTACTTC; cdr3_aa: CASSPLDRGTGEQYF
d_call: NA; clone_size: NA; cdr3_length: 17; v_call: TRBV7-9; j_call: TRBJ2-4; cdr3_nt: TGCGCCAGCAGCTTCGGGGGGAGAGGAGCCGAGGGGGACATTCAGTACTTC; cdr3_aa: CASSFGGRGAEGDIQYF
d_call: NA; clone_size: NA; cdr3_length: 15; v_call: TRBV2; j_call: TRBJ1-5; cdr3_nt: TGTGCCAGCACCCTACAGGGAACCAGCAATCAGCCCCAGCATTTT; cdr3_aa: CASTLQGTSNQPQHF
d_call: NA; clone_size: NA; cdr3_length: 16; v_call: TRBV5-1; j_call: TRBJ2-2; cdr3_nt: TGCGCCAGCAGCGGGGACCCTACAGGGACCGTCGGGGAGCTGTTTTTT; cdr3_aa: CASSGDPTGTVGELFF
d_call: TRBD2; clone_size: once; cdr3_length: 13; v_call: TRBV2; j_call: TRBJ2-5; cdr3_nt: TGTGCCAGCAGTGGGATCCTAGCGGGAGACCAGTACTTC; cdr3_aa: CASSGILAGDQYF
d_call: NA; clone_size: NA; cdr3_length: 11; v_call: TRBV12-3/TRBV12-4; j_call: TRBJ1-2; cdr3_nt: TGTGCCAGCGCAACCAGCTATGGCTACACCTTC; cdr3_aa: CASATSYGYTF
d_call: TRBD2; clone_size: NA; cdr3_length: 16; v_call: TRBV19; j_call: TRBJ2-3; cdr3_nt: TGTGCCAGTAGTATAGGGCCTAGCGGGGGCTTAGATACGCAGTATTTT; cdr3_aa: CASSIGPSGGLDTQYF
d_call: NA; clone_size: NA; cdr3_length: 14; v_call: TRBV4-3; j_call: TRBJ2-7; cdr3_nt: TGCGCCAGCAGCCAAAGGTTACAGAGCTACGAGCAGTACTTC; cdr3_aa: CASSQRLQSYEQYF
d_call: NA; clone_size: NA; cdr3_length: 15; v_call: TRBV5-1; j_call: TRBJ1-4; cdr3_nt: TGCGCCAGCAGCTTGACAGGGTTTTCTAATGAAAAACTGTTTTTT; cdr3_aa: CASSLTGFSNEKLFF
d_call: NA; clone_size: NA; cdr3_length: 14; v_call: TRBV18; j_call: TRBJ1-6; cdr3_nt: TGTGCCAGCTCACCAGAACCGGGACTTACCCGATTCCACTTT; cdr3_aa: CASSPEPGLTRFHF
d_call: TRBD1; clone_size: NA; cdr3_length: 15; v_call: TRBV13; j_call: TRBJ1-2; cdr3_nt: TGTGCCAGCAGCTATGACAGGGCGGTGGACTATGGCTACACCTTC; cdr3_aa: CASSYDRAVDYGYTF
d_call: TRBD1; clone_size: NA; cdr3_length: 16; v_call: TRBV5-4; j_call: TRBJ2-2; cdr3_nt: TGTGCCAGCAGCTTGGTGACAGGGGACTCCGGAGGGGAGCTGTTTTTT; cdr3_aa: CASSLVTGDSGGELFF
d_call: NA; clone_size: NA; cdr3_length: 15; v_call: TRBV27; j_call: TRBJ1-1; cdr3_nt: TGTGCCAGCAGTTTAGGGGGCAGGGTAGGGACTGAAGCTTTCTTT; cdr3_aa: CASSLGGRVGTEAFF
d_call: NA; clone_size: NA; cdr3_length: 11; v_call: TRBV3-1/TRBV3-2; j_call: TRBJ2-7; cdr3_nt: TGTGCCAGCAGCCAGCGGAACGAGCAGTACTTC; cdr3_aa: CASSQRNEQYF
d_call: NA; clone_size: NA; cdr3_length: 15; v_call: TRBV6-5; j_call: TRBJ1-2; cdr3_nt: TGTGCCAGCAAGCAACGGGATACGTCTAACTATGGCTACACCTTC; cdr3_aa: CASKQRDTSNYGYTF
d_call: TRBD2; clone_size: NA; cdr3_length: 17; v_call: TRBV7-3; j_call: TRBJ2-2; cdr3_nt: TGTGCCAGCAGCTTAACTAGCGGGGGATTGAACACCGGGGAGCTGTTTTTT; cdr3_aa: CASSLTSGGLNTGELFF
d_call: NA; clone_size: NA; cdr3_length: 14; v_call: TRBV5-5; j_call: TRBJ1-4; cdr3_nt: TGTGCCAGCAGCTTGGGACAGGACGGGGAAAAACTGTTTTTT; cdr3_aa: CASSLGQDGEKLFF
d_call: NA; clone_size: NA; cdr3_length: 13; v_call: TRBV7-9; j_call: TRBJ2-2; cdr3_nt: TGTGCCAGCAGCTTAGCCTCGGGGTGGGAGCTGTTTTTT; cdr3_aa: CASSLASGWELFF
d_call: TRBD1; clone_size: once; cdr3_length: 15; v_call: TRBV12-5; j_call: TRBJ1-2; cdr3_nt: TGTGCTAGTGGTTTGGCCCCGGACAGGTTCAATGGCTACACCTTC; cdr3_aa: CASGLAPDRFNGYTF
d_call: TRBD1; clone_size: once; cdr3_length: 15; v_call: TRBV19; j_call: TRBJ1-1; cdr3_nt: TGTGCCAGTAGCTTACGGACAGGGTTGGCCACTGAAGCTTTCTTT; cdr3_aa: CASSLRTGLATEAFF
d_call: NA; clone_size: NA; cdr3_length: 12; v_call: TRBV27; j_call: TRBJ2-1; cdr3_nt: TGTGCCAGCAGAGACCCTTTCTTACAGGACCTCTTC; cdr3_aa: CASRDPFLQDLF
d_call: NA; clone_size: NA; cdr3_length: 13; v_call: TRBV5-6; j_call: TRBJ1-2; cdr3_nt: TGTGCCAGCAGCTTGAACGGACTCTATGGCTACACCTTC; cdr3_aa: CASSLNGLYGYTF